A selection of T cell receptor beta chains follows, all from one sample in a study of CD8+CD57+ T cells in acquired aplastic anemia. TCRdb reanalysed the reads using MiXCR and keeps one entry per CDR3 protein. There are under 200,000 distinct CDR3 sequences in the sample; around 60% occur only once, and roughly 44% lies in the top ten. The sequenced material came from sorted CD4+, CD8+, or CD8+CD57+ T cells (not recorded which) from PBMCs. The origin of the receptors is a human donor in good health. CDR3s include the opening cysteine and the closing phenylalanine or tryptophan. A D gene is named only where the DNA matches it firmly. Some rows have no size entry. The others give once, few or many, or a class for an expanded clone.

d_call | j_call | v_call | clone_size | cdr3_aa | cdr3_nt
TRBD2 | TRBJ2-1 | TRBV4-2 | many | CASSQGLAGKDEQFF | TGTGCCAGCAGCCAAGGGCTAGCGGGAAAGGATGAGCAGTTCTTC
. | TRBJ1-1 | TRBV24-1 | . | CATMGNTEAFF | TGTGCCACCATGGGAAACACTGAAGCTTTCTTT
. | TRBJ2-1 | TRBV5-6 | many | CASSLWVNEQFF | TGTGCCAGCAGCTTGTGGGTTAATGAGCAGTTCTTC
TRBD2 | TRBJ2-1 | TRBV7-9 | many | CASSLGFSGSDEQFF | TGTGCCAGCAGCTTAGGTTTTAGCGGGAGTGATGAGCAGTTCTTC
. | TRBJ1-6 | TRBV7-2 | . | CASTREESPLHF | TGTGCCAGCACCCGAGAGGAGTCACCCCTCCACTTT
. | TRBJ2-2 | TRBV18 | few | CASSTTTGEGTGELFF | TGTGCCAGCTCAACAACGACAGGCGAGGGCACCGGGGAGCTGTTTTTT
TRBD2 | TRBJ2-1 | TRBV9 | . | CASLWLAGANEQFF | TGTGCCAGCTTATGGCTAGCGGGGGCAAATGAGCAGTTCTTC
. | TRBJ1-1 | TRBV11-3 | many | CASSFLEVNTEAFF | TGTGCCAGCAGCTTCTTGGAGGTGAACACTGAAGCTTTCTTT
TRBD1 | TRBJ2-7 | TRBV6-1 | . | CASSWGQGAPYEQYF | TGTGCCAGCAGTTGGGGACAGGGGGCTCCCTACGAGCAGTACTTC
. | TRBJ1-1 | TRBV20-1 | few | CSARGFRSTEAFF | TGCAGTGCTAGAGGGTTTCGGAGCACTGAAGCTTTCTTT
TRBD2 | TRBJ2-1 | TRBV19 | . | CASSMVSGLAVHNEQLF | TGTGCCAGTAGTATGGTCTCGGGACTAGCGGTTCACAATGAGCAGCTCTTC
. | TRBJ2-3 | TRBV29-1 | . | CSVPYGGSTDTQYF | TGCAGCGTGCCCTACGGGGGCTCCACAGATACGCAGTATTTT
. | TRBJ2-4 | TRBV29-1 | . | CSVAGATKNIQYF | TGCAGCGTTGCAGGGGCGACCAAAAACATTCAGTACTTC
TRBD1 | TRBJ2-1 | TRBV13 | many | CASRYRGQGALDEQFF | TGTGCCAGCAGGTATAGGGGGCAGGGGGCCTTGGATGAGCAGTTCTTC
. | TRBJ2-1 | TRBV13 | few | CASSPPEGSSYNEQFF | TGTGCCAGCAGCCCCCCGGAGGGGAGCTCCTACAATGAGCAGTTCTTC
. | TRBJ2-3 | TRBV24-1 | . | CATSDSSWAQYF | TGTGCCACCAGTGACTCCAGTTGGGCGCAGTATTTT
. | TRBJ1-4 | TRBV25-1 | few | CASSESPGTRGEKLFF | TGTGCCAGCAGTGAATCCCCCGGGACGAGAGGGGAAAAACTGTTTTTT
TRBD1 | TRBJ1-2 | TRBV4-2 | few | CASSQGLTGGRRYTF | TGTGCCAGCAGCCAAGGCCTCACAGGGGGAAGGAGGTACACCTTC
TRBD1 | TRBJ2-3 | TRBV7-2 | . | CASSLAGQGRTDTQYF | TGCGCCAGCAGCTTAGCCGGACAGGGCCGCACAGATACGCAGTATTTT
. | TRBJ2-2 | TRBV7-2 | . | CASSLVVVSGELFF | TGTGCCAGCAGCTTAGTGGTAGTCTCCGGGGAGCTGTTTTTT
TRBD2 | TRBJ2-1 | TRBV24-1 | . | CATSTSGLAGRRSNEQFF | TGTGCCACCAGCACGTCTGGGCTAGCGGGGCGTCGGTCTAATGAGCAGTTCTTC
TRBD1 | TRBJ2-1 | TRBV24-1 | many | CATRRTGLNEQFF | TGTGCCACCAGAAGGACAGGGTTAAATGAGCAGTTCTTC
TRBD1 | TRBJ1-5 | TRBV24-1 | . | CATSDTGGGQPQHF | TGTGCCACCAGTGATACAGGGGGGGGGCAGCCCCAGCATTTT
. | TRBJ1-2 | TRBV29-1 | once | CSVDTGTGSYGYTF | TGCAGCGTCGACACCGGGACGGGAAGCTATGGCTACACCTTC
TRBD1 | TRBJ2-3 | TRBV19 | . | CASSTWDSSTDTQYF | TGTGCCAGTAGTACTTGGGACAGTAGCACAGATACGCAGTATTTT
. | TRBJ1-2 | TRBV10-3 | . | CAISEGAQNYGYTF | TGTGCCATCAGTGAGGGGGCTCAGAACTATGGCTACACCTTC
. | TRBJ2-5 | TRBV19 | once | CASRLSLGQETQYF | TGTGCCAGTAGACTCTCCTTAGGGCAAGAGACCCAGTACTTC
. | TRBJ1-1 | TRBV20-1 | . | CSASPGVGDTEAFF | TGCAGTGCTAGCCCCGGGGTCGGGGACACTGAAGCTTTCTTT
TRBD1 | TRBJ1-1 | TRBV19 | . | CASSPSGQGYTEAFF | TGTGCCAGTAGTCCCTCGGGACAGGGGTACACTGAAGCTTTCTTT
. | TRBJ1-1 | TRBV10-3 | few | CAISGRVPNTEAFF | TGTGCCATCAGTGGACGCGTACCAAACACTGAAGCTTTCTTT
TRBD1 | TRBJ2-1 | TRBV5-5 | once | CASSNPKTGDYNEQFF | TGTGCCAGTAGTAACCCCAAGACAGGGGACTACAATGAGCAGTTCTTC
. | TRBJ2-7 | TRBV3-1 | . | CASSQRYEQYF | TGTGCAAGCAGCCAAAGGTACGAGCAGTACTTC
TRBD2 | TRBJ2-7 | TRBV5-1 | . | CASSLAIAGDLYEQYF | TGCGCCAGCAGCTTGGCCATAGCGGGAGATCTCTACGAGCAGTACTTC
. | TRBJ2-2 | TRBV10-2 | many | CASRSEYTGKLFF | TGCGCCAGCAGGTCAGAGTACACCGGGAAGCTGTTTTTT
TRBD2 | TRBJ2-3 | TRBV10-3 | . | CAISRLAGGRTDTQYF | TGTGCCATCAGTAGACTAGCGGGGGGACGCACAGATACGCAGTATTTT
TRBD1 | TRBJ2-7 | TRBV20-1 | once | CSATATQGMLDEQYF | TGCAGTGCTACTGCAACACAGGGGATGCTCGACGAGCAGTACTTC
. | TRBJ2-5 | TRBV7-3 | . | CASSLGEDGRETQYF | TGTGCCAGCAGCTTAGGAGAAGACGGCCGAGAGACCCAGTACTTC
TRBD1 | TRBJ2-7 | TRBV20-1 | . | CSARDGQGYEQYF | TGCAGTGCTAGGGATGGACAGGGCTACGAGCAGTACTTC
. | TRBJ2-1 | TRBV10-1 | . | CASSEPGTERNEQFF | TGCGCCAGCAGTGAGCCGGGGACGGAACGGAATGAGCAGTTCTTC
. | TRBJ2-5 | TRBV24-1 | . | CATSDPGLGTQYF | TGTGCCACCAGTGACCCTGGCCTTGGCACCCAGTACTTC
. | TRBJ1-1 | TRBV7-9 | few | CASSTQGSTEAFF | TGTGCCAGCAGCACACAGGGATCCACTGAAGCTTTCTTT
. | TRBJ1-5 | TRBV19 | . | CASSIALRQINQPQHF | TGTGCCAGTAGTATCGCCCTTCGACAGATCAATCAGCCCCAGCATTTT
. | TRBJ2-1 | TRBV7-9 | . | CASSLGMSEQFF | TGTGCCAGCAGCTTGGGAATGAGTGAGCAGTTCTTC
. | TRBJ1-2 | TRBV10-3 | many | CAISESERGFAYGYTF | TGTGCCATCAGTGAGTCGGAGAGGGGGTTCGCGTATGGCTACACCTTC
TRBD1 | TRBJ1-1 | TRBV2 | . | CASQGQVATEAFF | TGTGCCAGCCAAGGACAGGTAGCCACTGAAGCTTTCTTT
. | TRBJ2-1 | TRBV10-3 | . | CAITRNNEQFF | TGTGCCATCACCCGGAACAATGAGCAGTTCTTC
. | TRBJ1-1 | TRBV7-3 | . | CASRYGNTEAFF | TGTGCCAGCCGGTACGGGAACACTGAAGCTTTCTTT
. | TRBJ2-3 | TRBV10-2 | many | CASSDVGLSDTQYF | TGCGCCAGCAGTGACGTGGGATTATCAGATACGCAGTATTTT
. | TRBJ2-3 | TRBV11-3 | . | CASSSGTSFTDTQYF | TGTGCCAGCAGCTCCGGGACCTCTTTTACAGATACGCAGTATTTT